Listed below are T cell receptor beta chains from one sample, sequenced in a study of cytomegalovirus exposure and HLA in healthy donors. Data came from immunoSEQ multiplex PCR; TCRdb stores just in-frame clones and leaves some out. The table includes roughly 140,000 clones, about 89% detected once. The sequencing input was PBMCs. The source of these receptors is a woman aged 18 to 35 in good health and CMV-seropositive. Both conserved end residues are part of each CDR3. D genes are given only for firm matches. The size field is filled for only some rows; it gives once, few, many or a size class.

j_call: TRBJ2-1; v_call: TRBV7-9; d_call: .; clone_size: once; cdr3_nt: TGTGCCAGCAGCCTGATCAGCGAGGATGAGCAGTTCTTC; cdr3_aa: CASSLISEDEQFF
j_call: TRBJ2-7; v_call: TRBV10-1; d_call: TRBD2; clone_size: .; cdr3_nt: TGCGCCAGCAGTGAAACTAGCGGGGGCTACGAGCAGTACTTC; cdr3_aa: CASSETSGGYEQYF
j_call: TRBJ2-3; v_call: TRBV5-1; d_call: .; clone_size: .; cdr3_nt: TGCGCCAGCAGCTTGAGGGAGTCAACAGATACGCAGTATTTT; cdr3_aa: CASSLRESTDTQYF
j_call: TRBJ2-7; v_call: TRBV7-2; d_call: .; clone_size: .; cdr3_nt: TGTGCCAGCAGCTTGCAGCGGAGCTCCTACGAGCAGTACTTC; cdr3_aa: CASSLQRSSYEQYF
j_call: TRBJ2-7; v_call: TRBV19; d_call: TRBD1; clone_size: .; cdr3_nt: TGTGCCAGTAGTATAGGACAGGGGGCTTACGAGCAGTACTTC; cdr3_aa: CASSIGQGAYEQYF
j_call: TRBJ2-3; v_call: TRBV5-1; d_call: .; clone_size: .; cdr3_nt: TGCGCCAGCAGCCCCCAGGGGTTGAGGGGGACAGATACGCAGTATTTT; cdr3_aa: CASSPQGLRGTDTQYF
j_call: TRBJ2-7; v_call: TRBV6-5; d_call: TRBD1; clone_size: .; cdr3_nt: TGTGCCAGCAGGACTACAGGGGGGAACGAGCAGTACTTC; cdr3_aa: CASRTTGGNEQYF
j_call: TRBJ1-3; v_call: TRBV13; d_call: .; clone_size: .; cdr3_nt: TGTGCCAGCAGCTTTGATAGGAGCGGAAACACCATATATTTT; cdr3_aa: CASSFDRSGNTIYF
j_call: TRBJ2-3; v_call: TRBV7-9; d_call: .; clone_size: .; cdr3_nt: TGTGCCAGCAGTTCTCCACCCGGACACACAGATACGCAGTATTTT; cdr3_aa: CASSSPPGHTDTQYF
j_call: TRBJ2-7; v_call: TRBV7-2; d_call: .; clone_size: .; cdr3_nt: TGTGCCAGCAGCGGAGGGGACCGCCTAACCTACGAGCAGTACTTC; cdr3_aa: CASSGGDRLTYEQYF